The entry below gives a single TCR beta chain sequence along with its context. The assay was immunoSEQ multiplex PCR, and TCRdb's table has in-frame clones only and misses some. The table records about 490,000 clones, 75% to 85% of them present only once. Germline V gene lookup returns CDR1 MNHNS and CDR2 SASEGT. The CDR3 totals 15 residues. V shed 0 bases and J shed 5 bases, with 13 bases lying between them. The data were taken from a study of shared clonotypes between healthy human individuals. The chain has TRBV6-1 and TRBJ1-2; D call uncertain. The clonotype originates from a woman between 40 and 50 years old in good health. Some clones in this sample may be carry-over from other donors' samples. The sample consisted of PBMCs. CDR3 sequence: CASSEAGSDLYGYTF. CDR3 DNA sequence: TGTGCCAGCAGTGAAGCGGGGTCGGATCTTTATGGCTACACCTTC.